These 15 T cell receptor beta chains were sequenced from one sample in a study of radiotherapy plus CTLA-4 blockade in lung cancer (dated by TCRdb to the late 2010s). The method was the immunoSEQ multiplex PCR assay. As stored in TCRdb, this immuneACCESS dataset retains in-frame rearrangements with V and J assigned. A fraction of the clones does not appear; measured against another copy, unresolved V genes explain less than half of the discrepancy, and the remainder lacks a known reason. Counted in this sample were about 59,000 clones; approximately 79% of them appeared once. Together, the top ten hold 2.5% to 3% of the sample. This sample comprised peripheral blood, obtained from a patient treated with radiotherapy plus ipilimumab. The receptors come from a human donor with non-small cell lung cancer who had a complete response to radiotherapy plus ipilimumab.

This chain links TRBV5-6 with TRBJ1-4, with D maybe TRBD1 (5 bases). The CDR3 consists of 13 residues. Looked up from germline, CDR1 is SGHDT and CDR2 is YYEEEE. Trimming left V 2 bases short and J 10 bases short, with 12 bases between. As DNA, the CDR3 is TGTGCCAGCAGCTTTGCAGGGATAGCAAAACTGTTTTTT. It yields the protein CASSFAGIAKLFF.

The rearrangement uses TRBV6-5 and TRBJ1-2, with 10 bases lining up with TRBD1. This CDR3 region has 15 residues. Germline lookup yields CDR1 MNHEY and CDR2 SVGAGI. With 6 bases clipped from V and 3 bases from J, the junction kept 7 bases outside the gene matches. Here the CDR3 reads CASRGTTGGYYGYTF. The CDR3 coding sequence is TGTGCCAGCAGGGGAACGACAGGGGGCTACTATGGCTACACCTTC.

This chain connects TRBV5-1 to TRBJ2-7; D remains unclear. This CDR3 comprises 15 residues. The V end lost 0 bases, the J end lost 0 bases, and 10 bases lay between the germline ends. CDR1 is SGHRS and CDR2 is YFSETQ in the germline V gene. The CDR3 is CASSLGGSASYEQYF. CDR3 bases: TGCGCCAGCAGCTTGGGTGGAAGCGCCTCCTACGAGCAGTACTTC.

The J gene is TRBJ1-5, the V gene TRBV2; the match to TRBD1 covers 8 bases. CDR1 SNHLY and CDR2 FYNNEI come from the germline V gene. The CDR3 totals 15 residues. The V and J ends lost 6 bases and 0 bases, in that order; junction bases with no gene match: 4. This CDR3 reads CASRATGVSNQPQHF. Written as DNA, the CDR3 is TGTGCCAGCAGGGCGACAGGGGTTAGCAATCAGCCCCAGCATTTT.

The V gene is TRBV20-1, the J gene TRBJ1-1; no clear D. The CDR3 has 11 residues. The V and J ends lost 4 bases and 1 base respectively, with 4 bases between them. Germline loops: CDR1 DFQATT, CDR2 SNEGSKA (reference sequence). CDR3: CSATQNTEAFF. In nucleotides, the CDR3 is TGCAGTGCTACCCAGAACACTGAAGCTTTCTTT.

This rearrangement joins TRBV5-1 to TRBJ2-1; D possibly corresponds to TRBD2 (6 bases). The ends were cut back, 4 bases at V and 4 bases at J, with 21 bases in the middle. Germline CDR1 and CDR2: SGHRS and YFSETQ. The CDR3 is 17 amino acids. CDR3 DNA: TGCGCCAGCAGCCGCCTAGGGTTCCGGGGGACTTACAATGAGCAGTTCTTC. As protein: CASSRLGFRGTYNEQFF.

V is TRBV5-1 and J is TRBJ2-7, with 8 bases matching TRBD1. Looked up from germline, CDR1 is SGHRS and CDR2 is YFSETQ. The CDR3 consists of 18 residues. V gave up 1 base and J gave up 3 bases; unmatched junction bases: 15. CDR3 protein: CASSLTQSTGVYHYEQYF. The CDR3 region has the DNA TGCGCCAGCAGCTTGACCCAGTCGACAGGGGTGTACCACTACGAGCAGTACTTC.

The gene calls are TRBV28 and TRBJ2-2, with TRBD1 matching over 7 bases. The CDR3 is made up of 17 amino acids. V was clipped by 5 bases and J by 4 bases; unmatched bases: 13. Germline CDR1 reads MDHEN; CDR2 reads SYDVKM. The CDR3 spells CASSLLPPGQSTGELFF. The CDR3 nucleotides read TGTGCCAGCAGTCTACTTCCGCCGGGACAGAGCACCGGGGAGCTGTTTTTT. Complete variable domain (other parts from reference TRBV28 and TRBJ2-2): DVKVTQSSRYLVKRTGEKVFLECVQDMDHENMFWYRQDPGLGLRLIYFSYDVKMKEKGDIPEGYSVSREKKERFSLILESASTNQTSMYLCASSLLPPGQSTGELFFGEGSRLTVL.

The CDR3 loop reads CASSGQGAGETQYF. In DNA form, the CDR3 reads TGTGCCAGCAGCGGACAGGGGGCTGGAGAGACCCAGTACTTC. The rearrangement joins TRBV9 to TRBJ2-5; 10 bases agree with TRBD1. V shed 3 bases, J shed 4 bases, and the junction held 3 bases outside the gene matches. Germline V lookup: CDR1 SGDLS, CDR2 YYNGEE. The CDR3 length is 14 residues.

V and J are TRBV4-3 and TRBJ1-6; the D gene is possibly TRBD1 (5 bases). Germline CDR1 LGHNA, CDR2 YSLEER. CDR3 length equals 20 residues. Trimming stripped 0 bases from V and 10 bases from J, with 28 bases between. The CDR3 DNA sequence: TGCGCCAGCAGCCAAGATACCATAAGCGGGGGGTTCGACTCCCCCTCACCCCTCCACTTT. Translated, it gives CASSQDTISGGFDSPSPLHF.

The gene calls are TRBV7-9 and TRBJ1-2, with 12 bases lining up with TRBD1. Germline V CDR1 and CDR2: SEHNR, FQNEAQ (reference sequence). The CDR3 totals 18 residues. Losses at the gene ends were 1 base for V and 6 bases for J; bases not matched to a gene: 12. CDR3: CASSLGGLGTGGIDGYTF. In DNA, the CDR3 is TGTGCCAGCAGCTTAGGCGGACTCGGGACAGGGGGCATCGATGGCTACACCTTC.

This clone occurred a few times. The genes are TRBV4-3 and TRBJ2-7, with 7 bases that match TRBD2. The CDR3 is made up of 14 amino acids. The germline gives CDR1 LGHNA, CDR2 YSLEER. V lost 1 base, J lost 3 bases, and 3 bases stayed unmatched. As DNA, the CDR3 is TGCGCCAGCAGCCAAGTGGGGGGGGGCTACGAGCAGTACTTC. The encoded protein is CASSQVGGGYEQYF.

The rearrangement links TRBV14 to TRBJ2-3; 7 bases map to TRBD1. V gave up 8 bases and J gave up 3 bases; unmatched junction bases: 11. This CDR3 comprises 15 residues. The germline V gene encodes CDR1 SGHDN and CDR2 FVKESK. The CDR3 here is CASGGQALGTDTQYF. CDR3 in DNA: TGTGCCAGCGGCGGACAGGCCTTGGGTACAGATACGCAGTATTTT. Full variable domain (missing parts from reference TRBV14 and TRBJ2-3): EAGVTQFPSHSVIEKGQTVTLRCDPISGHDNLYWYRRVMGKEIKFLLHFVKESKQDESGMPNNRFLAERTGGTYSTLKVQPAELEDSGVYFCASGGQALGTDTQYFGPGTRLTVL.

This chain links TRBV9 with TRBJ1-3; the D gene is possibly TRBD1 (5 bases). CDR3 size: 16 residues. Per the germline V gene, CDR1 is SGDLS and CDR2 is YYNGEE. The ends were cut back, 4 bases at V and 0 bases at J, with 14 bases in the middle. The CDR3 spells CASSPTEGDSGNTIYF. Written as DNA, the CDR3 is TGTGCCAGCAGCCCTACCGAAGGGGACTCTGGAAACACCATATATTTT.

The V call is TRBV30, the J call TRBJ2-7, with 7 bases lining up with TRBD1. Germline trimming cut 0 bases from V and 0 bases from J; bases unmatched to any gene: 2. The CDR3 spans 14 residues. CDR1 is GTSNPN and CDR2 is SVGIG in the germline V gene (reference sequence). The CDR3 loop reads CAWSVHRGSYEQYF. The CDR3 coding sequence is TGTGCCTGGAGTGTACACAGGGGCTCCTACGAGCAGTACTTC. Full variable domain (remainder filled in from reference TRBV30 and TRBJ2-7): SQTIHQWPATLVQPVGSPLSLECTVEGTSNPNLYWYRQAAGRGLQLLFYSVGIGQISSEVPQNLSASRPQDRQFILSSKKLLLSDSGFYLCAWSVHRGSYEQYFGPGTRLTVT.